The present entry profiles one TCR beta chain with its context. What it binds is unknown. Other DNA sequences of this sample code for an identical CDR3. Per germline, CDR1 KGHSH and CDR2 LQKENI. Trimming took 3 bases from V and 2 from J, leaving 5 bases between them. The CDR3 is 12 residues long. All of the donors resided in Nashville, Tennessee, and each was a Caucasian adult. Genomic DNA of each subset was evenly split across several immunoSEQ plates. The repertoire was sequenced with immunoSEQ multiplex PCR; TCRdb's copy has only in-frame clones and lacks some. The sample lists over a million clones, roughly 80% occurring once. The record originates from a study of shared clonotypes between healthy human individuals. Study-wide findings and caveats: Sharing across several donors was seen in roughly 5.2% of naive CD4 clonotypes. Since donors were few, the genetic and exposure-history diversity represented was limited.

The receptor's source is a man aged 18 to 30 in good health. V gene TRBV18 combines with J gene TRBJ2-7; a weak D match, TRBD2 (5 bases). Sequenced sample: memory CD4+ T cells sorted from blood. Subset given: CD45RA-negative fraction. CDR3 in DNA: TGTGCCAGCTCACCCGGGGCCTACGAGCAGTACTTC. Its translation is CASSPGAYEQYF.